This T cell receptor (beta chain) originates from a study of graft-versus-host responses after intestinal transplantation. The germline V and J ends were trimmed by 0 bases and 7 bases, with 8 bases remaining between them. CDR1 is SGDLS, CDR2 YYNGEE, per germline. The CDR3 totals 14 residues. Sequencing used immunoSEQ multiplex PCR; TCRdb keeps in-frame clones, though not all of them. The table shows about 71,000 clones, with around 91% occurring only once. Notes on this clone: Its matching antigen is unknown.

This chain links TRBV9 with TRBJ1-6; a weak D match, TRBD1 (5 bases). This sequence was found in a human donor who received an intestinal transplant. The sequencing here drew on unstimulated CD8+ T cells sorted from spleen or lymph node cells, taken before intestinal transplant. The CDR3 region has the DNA TGTGCCAGCAGCGTAGGTGGGGCCAATTCACCCCTCCACTTT. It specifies CASSVGGANSPLHF.